A single sample gave rise to the 14 T cell receptor beta chains below, sequenced in a study of cytomegalovirus exposure and HLA in healthy donors. PCR employed 60 Vbeta and 13 Jbeta primers. Produced via immunoSEQ multiplex PCR; TCRdb's table is partial and in-frame only. This table holds 150,000 to 200,000 clones. Sequencing was done on a sample of PBMCs. Every receptor here comes from a woman aged 18-35 years in good health and CMV-seropositive.

The chain has TRBV6-1 and TRBJ2-7; D may be TRBD1 (6 bases). Germline V gene lookup returns CDR1 MNHNS and CDR2 SASEGT. Trimming removed 4 bases from V and 3 bases from J, with 13 bases in between. The CDR3 is 14 residues long. This CDR3 reads CASSAYRVGYEQYF. As DNA, the CDR3 is TGTGCCAGCAGTGCGTACAGGGTTGGCTACGAGCAGTACTTC.

The chain has TRBV7-2 and TRBJ2-1; no reliable D call. CDR1 is SGHTA and CDR2 is FQGNSA in the germline V gene. This CDR3 comprises 15 residues. V lost 1 base and J 0 bases, leaving 7 bases between the germline ends. The CDR3 loop reads CASSLEALSYNEQFF. The DNA of the CDR3 is TGTGCCAGCAGCTTAGAAGCCCTCTCCTACAATGAGCAGTTCTTC.

The chain uses TRBV30 and TRBJ2-2; D is uncertain. CDR3 length equals 15 residues. Trimming took 0 bases from V and 0 from J, leaving 8 bases between them. Per germline, CDR1 GTSNPN and CDR2 SVGIG (reference sequence). The CDR3 is CAWSVILPNTGELFF. In DNA, the CDR3 is TGTGCCTGGAGTGTTATACTACCGAACACCGGGGAGCTGTTTTTT.

The rearrangement joins TRBV19 to TRBJ2-1, with TRBD2 identical over 10 bases. Germline CDR1 is LNHDA and CDR2 is SQIVND (reference sequence). V gave up 0 bases and J gave up 4 bases; unmatched junction bases: 3. The CDR3 consists of 16 residues. CDR3 sequence (DNA): TGTGCCAGTAGTATAGATCGAGCGGGGGGGTACAATGAGCAGTTCTTC. As protein: CASSIDRAGGYNEQFF.

The J gene is TRBJ1-2, the V gene TRBV9, with D tentatively TRBD1 (5 bases). Germline lookup yields CDR1 SGDLS and CDR2 YYNGEE. The V end lost 0 bases, the J end lost 2 bases, and 11 bases lay between the germline ends. CDR3 length equals 15 residues. The DNA of the CDR3 is TGTGCCAGCAGCGTAGGGCGGGGGGGAAACTATGGCTACACCTTC. As protein: CASSVGRGGNYGYTF.

The chain is built from TRBV9 and TRBJ2-7; D unclear. The germline V and J ends were trimmed by 1 base and 4 bases, with 15 bases remaining between them. Germline loops: CDR1 SGDLS, CDR2 YYNGEE. The CDR3 extends over 15 amino acids. The CDR3 here is CASSVYGGFGYEQYF. CDR3 in DNA: TGTGCCAGCAGCGTATATGGCGGATTCGGGTACGAGCAGTACTTC.

The chain employs TRBV5-4 and TRBJ2-3; TRBD2 aligns across 9 bases. The CDR3 sequence is 15 residues long. CDR1 and CDR2 (germline): SGHNT, YYREEE (reference sequence). Trimming removed 3 bases from V and 6 bases from J; junction bases left unmatched: 8. The CDR3 nucleotides are TGTGCCAGCAGCTCCCCCGGGACTAGCTTTGATACGCAGTATTTT. Translating it yields CASSSPGTSFDTQYF.

This chain connects TRBV9 to TRBJ2-1, with TRBD1 matching 7 bases. After removal of 6 bases from V and 3 bases from J, the junction contained 3 bases not matched to a gene. The CDR3 covers 13 residues. CDR1 is SGDLS and CDR2 is YYNGEE in the germline V gene. The CDR3 protein is CASTGQDYNEQFF. CDR3 bases: TGTGCCAGCACAGGACAGGACTACAATGAGCAGTTCTTC.

This chain links TRBV5-4 with TRBJ2-2; 10 bases fit TRBD2. Germline trimming cut 4 bases from V and 2 bases from J; bases unmatched to any gene: 8. The CDR3 spans 17 residues. Germline assignment: CDR1 SGHNT and CDR2 YYREEE (reference sequence). The CDR3 nucleotides read TGTGCCAGCAGCCCTTCAAGCGGGAGGGTTAACACCGGGGAGCTGTTTTTT. It translates to CASSPSSGRVNTGELFF.

The V call is TRBV5-4, the J call TRBJ1-1; 9 positions match TRBD1. Germline CDR1 is SGHNT and CDR2 is YYREEE (reference sequence). The CDR3 runs to 15 residues. V lost 2 bases to trimming and J lost 1 base; unmatched junction nucleotides: 3. CDR3 sequence: CASSLQGAGNTEAFF. The CDR3, as DNA: TGTGCCAGCAGCTTACAGGGGGCAGGGAACACTGAAGCTTTCTTT. The variable domain in full, with the rest retrieved from reference TRBV5-4 and TRBJ1-1, is ETGVTQSPTHLIKTRGQQVTLRCSSQSGHNTVSWYQQALGQGPQFIFQYYREEENGRGNFPPRFSGLQFPNYSSELNVNALELDDSALYLCASSLQGAGNTEAFFGQGTRLTVV.

The chain recombines TRBV7-9 with TRBJ2-4; no reliable D call. Germline lookup yields CDR1 SEHNR and CDR2 FQNEAQ (reference sequence). The length of the CDR3 is 15 residues. The V end lost 2 bases, the J end lost 3 bases, and 11 bases lay between the germline ends. Here the CDR3 DNA reads TGTGCCAGCAGCTTATCAGACCCGGGCAAAAACATTCAGTACTTC. It yields the protein CASSLSDPGKNIQYF.

The V and J genes are TRBV4-2 and TRBJ2-1; weak D call: TRBD2 (7 bases). Trimming removed 0 bases at V and 7 bases at J, with 13 bases between. This CDR3 contains 15 residues. Germline CDR1 LGHNA, CDR2 YNFKEQ. The CDR3 DNA follows: TGTGCCAGCAGCCAAGATCGGGGGGCGCGGAATGAGCAGTTCTTC. Its protein is CASSQDRGARNEQFF.

CDR3 sequence reads: CASSLVRLLNTGELFF. The CDR3 DNA is TGTGCCAGCAGCTTAGTTCGACTCTTGAACACCGGGGAGCTGTTTTTT. This chain links TRBV7-8 with TRBJ2-2, with D unclear. V dropped 1 base and J dropped 1 base, with 10 bases sitting between them. The CDR3 covers 16 residues. Germline-derived CDR1 and CDR2 are SGHVS and FQNEAQ.

V and J are TRBV5-1 and TRBJ2-7, with 8 positions matching TRBD1. V lost 5 bases to trimming and J lost 1 base; unmatched junction nucleotides: 2. The CDR3 runs 13 residues. Germline V gene data show CDR1 as SGHRS and CDR2 as YFSETQ. The CDR3 loop reads CASRDRDSYEQYF. In DNA form, the CDR3 reads TGCGCCAGCAGGGACAGGGATTCCTACGAGCAGTACTTC.